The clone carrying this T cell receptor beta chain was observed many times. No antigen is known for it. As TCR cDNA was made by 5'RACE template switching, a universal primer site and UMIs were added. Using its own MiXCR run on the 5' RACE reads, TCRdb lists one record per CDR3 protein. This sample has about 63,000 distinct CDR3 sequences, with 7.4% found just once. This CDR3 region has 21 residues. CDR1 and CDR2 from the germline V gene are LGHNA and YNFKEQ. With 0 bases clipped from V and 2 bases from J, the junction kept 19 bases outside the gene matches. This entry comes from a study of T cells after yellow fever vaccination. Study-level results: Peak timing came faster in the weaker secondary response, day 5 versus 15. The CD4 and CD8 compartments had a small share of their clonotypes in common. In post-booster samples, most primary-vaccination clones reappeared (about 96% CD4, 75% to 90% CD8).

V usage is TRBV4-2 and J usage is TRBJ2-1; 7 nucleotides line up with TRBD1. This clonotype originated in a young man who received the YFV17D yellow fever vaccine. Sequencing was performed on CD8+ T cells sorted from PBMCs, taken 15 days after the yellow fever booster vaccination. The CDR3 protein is CASSQEDIRDSTITPYNEQFF. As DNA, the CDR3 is TGTGCCAGCAGCCAAGAAGATATTCGGGACAGTACGATAACGCCCTACAATGAGCAGTTCTTC.